This T cell receptor (beta chain) originates from a study of T cell changes during pregnancy in multiple sclerosis. Germline lookup yields CDR1 SGDLS and CDR2 YYNGEE. J was trimmed by 5 bases and V by 4 bases; bases with no gene match: 8. The CDR3 has 14 amino acids. Sequenced by immunoSEQ multiplex PCR; TCRdb stores in-frame clones only, minus some. The sample has about 46,000 clones; 91% are singletons. The sequencing here drew on CD8+ T cells from peripheral blood mononuclear cells, taken in the second trimester of pregnancy. This TCR was sampled from a female donor with multiple sclerosis, enrolled in a pregnancy study. The V gene is TRBV9, the J gene TRBJ2-7, with 8 bases that match TRBD1. The CDR3 loop is CASSNHGQGDEQYF. The CDR3 DNA is TGTGCCAGCAGCAACCACGGACAGGGCGACGAGCAGTACTTC.